A single sample gave rise to the 8 T cell receptor beta chains below, sequenced in a study of Graves' ophthalmopathy and Graves' hyperthyroidism. RNA transcripts yielded amplified TCR beta CDR3 regions. First-round RT-PCR relied on HTBI primers, and a second-round multiplex PCR came next. MiXCR, applied by TCRdb to the multiplex PCR reads, yields one record per CDR3 protein. The sample yields hundreds of thousands of distinct CDR3 sequences, 20% to 25% seen once. The specimen was peripheral blood. These receptor sequences come from a woman between 18 and 29 years old with stable Graves' hyperthyroidism. Some clones in this sample may be carry-over from other donors' samples.

The sample holds a few counts of this clonotype. The chain is built from TRBV27 and TRBJ1-6; no definite D call. The CDR3 contains 13 residues. CDR1 MNHEY and CDR2 SMNVEV come from the germline V gene (reference sequence). V lost 5 bases, J lost 7 bases, and 9 bases lay in between. The CDR3 DNA sequence: TGTGCCAGCAGTGCACATCGGAATTCACCCCTCCACTTT. Translation gives CASSAHRNSPLHF.

This clonotype was observed many times. J is TRBJ2-5 and V is TRBV5-1, with a possible D match to TRBD2 (5 bases). CDR3 length equals 15 residues. Germline loops: CDR1 SGHRS, CDR2 YFSETQ. Trimming pared 0 bases from V and 5 bases from J, leaving 14 bases between. CDR3 bases: TGCGCCAGCAGCTTGGAACCGGGGTTCCGGGAGACCCAGTACTTC. Translated: CASSLEPGFRETQYF. The full variable domain, completed using reference TRBV5-1 and TRBJ2-5, is KAGVTQTPRYLIKTRGQQVTLSCSPISGHRSVSWYQQTPGQGLQFLFEYFSETQRNKGNFPGRFSGRQFSNSRSEMNVSTLELGDSALYLCASSLEPGFRETQYFGPGTRLLVL.

This clonotype was counted many times. The rearrangement uses TRBV28 and TRBJ2-5; 11 positions agree with TRBD2. The CDR3 runs 16 residues. The germline gives CDR1 MDHEN, CDR2 SYDVKM. V lost 3 bases, J lost 1 base, and 4 bases stayed unmatched. This CDR3 is CASSLLAGGLQETQYF. CDR3 sequence (DNA): TGTGCCAGCAGTTTGCTAGCGGGAGGCCTCCAAGAGACCCAGTACTTC. Full variable domain (remainder filled in from reference TRBV28 and TRBJ2-5): DVKVTQSSRYLVKRTGEKVFLECVQDMDHENMFWYRQDPGLGLRLIYFSYDVKMKEKGDIPEGYSVSREKKERFSLILESASTNQTSMYLCASSLLAGGLQETQYFGPGTRLLVL.

This clonotype was detected many times. The chain couples TRBV20-1 to TRBJ2-7; 7 positions agree with TRBD1. The CDR3 spans 13 residues. V lost 6 bases, J lost 3 bases, and 8 bases stayed unmatched. Germline CDR1 is DFQATT and CDR2 is SNEGSKA (reference sequence). The CDR3 region has the DNA TGCAGTGCCCACTCGTCAGGGGGCTACGAGCAGTACTTC. Translated, it gives CSAHSSGGYEQYF.

The table lists this clonotype with a few counts. The V call is TRBV20-1, the J call TRBJ2-7, with D unclear. This CDR3 comprises 14 residues. The V gene lost 0 bases and the J gene lost 2 bases, with 11 bases spanning the gap. The germline V gene encodes CDR1 DFQATT and CDR2 SNEGSKA (reference sequence). CDR3 residues: CSARDPDGTYEQYF. CDR3 nucleotides: TGCAGTGCTAGAGACCCGGACGGAACCTACGAGCAGTACTTC.

This clonotype was seen a handful of times. V usage is TRBV20-1 and J usage is TRBJ2-2, with D perhaps TRBD2 (7 bases). V lost 3 bases and J lost 1, with 12 bases in between. The CDR3 runs to 15 residues. Germline V CDR1 and CDR2: DFQATT, SNEGSKA (reference sequence). As DNA, the CDR3 is TGCAGTGCTAGTTGGGGGGGGCGGAACACCGGGGAGCTGTTTTTT. Amino acid sequence: CSASWGGRNTGELFF.

Only a few counts were recorded for this clonotype. This chain links TRBV6-1 with TRBJ2-7, with TRBD1 identical over 9 bases. The ends lost 1 base at V and 7 bases at J; junction bases unmatched: 8. The CDR3 covers 15 residues. Germline V gives CDR1 MNHNS, CDR2 SASEGT. CDR3 in DNA: TGTGCCAGCAGTGAAGGACAGGGGGTCCTTCGGGAGCAGTACTTC. This codes for CASSEGQGVLREQYF.

This clonotype was detected a few times. This chain connects TRBV6-5 to TRBJ1-1; maybe TRBD1 (6 bases). Germline assignment: CDR1 MNHEY and CDR2 SVGAGI. The CDR3 loop spans 14 amino acids. V shed 0 bases and J shed 3 bases, with 8 bases lying between them. The CDR3 DNA follows: TGTGCCAGCAGTTACTCTCAGGGGCACACTGAAGCTTTCTTT. Translation: CASSYSQGHTEAFF.